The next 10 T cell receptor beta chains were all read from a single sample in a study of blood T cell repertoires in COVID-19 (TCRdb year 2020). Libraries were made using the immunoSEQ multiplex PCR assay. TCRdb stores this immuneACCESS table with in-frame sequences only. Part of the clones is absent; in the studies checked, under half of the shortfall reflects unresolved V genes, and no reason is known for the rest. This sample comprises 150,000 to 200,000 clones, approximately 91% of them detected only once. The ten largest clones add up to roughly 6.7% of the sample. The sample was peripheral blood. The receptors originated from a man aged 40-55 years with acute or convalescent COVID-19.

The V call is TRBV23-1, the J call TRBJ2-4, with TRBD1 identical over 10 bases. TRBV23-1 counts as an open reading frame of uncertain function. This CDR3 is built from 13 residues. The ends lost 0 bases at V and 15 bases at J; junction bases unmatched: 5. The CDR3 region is CASSQSGQGLGYF. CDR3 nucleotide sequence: TGCGCCAGCAGTCAATCGGGACAGGGGTTAGGGTACTTC.

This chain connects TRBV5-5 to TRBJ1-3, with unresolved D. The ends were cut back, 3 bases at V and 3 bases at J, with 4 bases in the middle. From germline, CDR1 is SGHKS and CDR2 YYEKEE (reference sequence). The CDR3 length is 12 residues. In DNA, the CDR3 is TGTGCCAGCAGCTCTATTGGAAACACCATATATTTT. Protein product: CASSSIGNTIYF.

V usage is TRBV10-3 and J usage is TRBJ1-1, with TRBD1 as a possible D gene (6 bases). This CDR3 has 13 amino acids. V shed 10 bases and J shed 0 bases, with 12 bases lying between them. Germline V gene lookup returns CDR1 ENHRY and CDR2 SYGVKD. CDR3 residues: CASKDSLNTEAFF. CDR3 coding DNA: TGTGCCAGCAAGGACAGTTTGAACACTGAAGCTTTCTTT.

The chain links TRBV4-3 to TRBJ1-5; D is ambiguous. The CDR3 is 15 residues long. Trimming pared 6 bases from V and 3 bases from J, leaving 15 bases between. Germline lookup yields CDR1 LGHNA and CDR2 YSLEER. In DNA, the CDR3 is TGCGCCAGCAGTCACCGGTGGGCGTTCAATCAGCCCCAGCATTTT. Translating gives CASSHRWAFNQPQHF.

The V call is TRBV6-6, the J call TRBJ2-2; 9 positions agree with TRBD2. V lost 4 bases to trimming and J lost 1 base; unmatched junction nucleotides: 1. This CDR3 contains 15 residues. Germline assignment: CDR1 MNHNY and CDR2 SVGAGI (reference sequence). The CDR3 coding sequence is TGTGCCAGCAGTTTAGCGGGGGTGAACACCGGGGAGCTGTTTTTT. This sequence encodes CASSLAGVNTGELFF.

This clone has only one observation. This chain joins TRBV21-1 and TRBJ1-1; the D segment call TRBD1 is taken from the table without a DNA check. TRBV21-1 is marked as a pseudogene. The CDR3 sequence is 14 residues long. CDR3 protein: CASSKALGGTEAFF. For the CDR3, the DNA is TGTGCCAGCAGCAAAGCGCTAGGGGGCACTGAAGCTTTCTTT.

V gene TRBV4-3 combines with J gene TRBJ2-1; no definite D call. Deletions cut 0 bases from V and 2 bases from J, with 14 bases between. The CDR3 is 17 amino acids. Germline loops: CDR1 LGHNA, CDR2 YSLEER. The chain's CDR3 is CASSQELPSHTYNEQFF. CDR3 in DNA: TGCGCCAGCAGCCAAGAGCTTCCTAGTCACACCTACAATGAGCAGTTCTTC.

In DNA, the CDR3 is TGTGCCAGCAGCCCGGGGTGGGCCTACGAGCAGTACTTC. Translation gives CASSPGWAYEQYF. This rearrangement joins TRBV27 to TRBJ2-7, with a weak D call TRBD2 (5 bases). Germline loops: CDR1 MNHEY, CDR2 SMNVEV (reference sequence). This CDR3 has 13 amino acids. V lost 6 bases to trimming and J lost 2 bases, with 11 bases between them.

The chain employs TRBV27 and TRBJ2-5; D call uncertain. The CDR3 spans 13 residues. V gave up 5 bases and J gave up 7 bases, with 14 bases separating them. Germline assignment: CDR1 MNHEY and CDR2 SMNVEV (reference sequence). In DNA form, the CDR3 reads TGTGCCAGCAGTCCCACGGAGCGCCGGACCCAGTACTTC. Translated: CASSPTERRTQYF.

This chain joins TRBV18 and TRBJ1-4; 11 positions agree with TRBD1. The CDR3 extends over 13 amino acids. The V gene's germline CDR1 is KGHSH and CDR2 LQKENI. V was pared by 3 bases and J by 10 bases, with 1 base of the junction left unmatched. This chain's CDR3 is CASSPGQGGKLFF. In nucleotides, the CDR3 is TGTGCCAGCTCACCGGGACAGGGGGGAAAACTGTTTTTT.